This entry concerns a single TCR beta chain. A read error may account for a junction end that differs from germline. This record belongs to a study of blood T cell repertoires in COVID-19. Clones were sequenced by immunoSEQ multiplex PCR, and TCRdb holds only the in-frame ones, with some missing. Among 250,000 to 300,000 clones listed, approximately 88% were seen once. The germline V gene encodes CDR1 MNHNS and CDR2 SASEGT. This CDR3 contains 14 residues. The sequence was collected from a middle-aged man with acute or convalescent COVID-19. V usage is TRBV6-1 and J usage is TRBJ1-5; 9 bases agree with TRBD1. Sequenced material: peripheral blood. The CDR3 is CASTEGTGNQPQHF. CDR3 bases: TGTGCCAGCACTGAAGGGACAGGGAATCAGCCCCAGCATTTT.